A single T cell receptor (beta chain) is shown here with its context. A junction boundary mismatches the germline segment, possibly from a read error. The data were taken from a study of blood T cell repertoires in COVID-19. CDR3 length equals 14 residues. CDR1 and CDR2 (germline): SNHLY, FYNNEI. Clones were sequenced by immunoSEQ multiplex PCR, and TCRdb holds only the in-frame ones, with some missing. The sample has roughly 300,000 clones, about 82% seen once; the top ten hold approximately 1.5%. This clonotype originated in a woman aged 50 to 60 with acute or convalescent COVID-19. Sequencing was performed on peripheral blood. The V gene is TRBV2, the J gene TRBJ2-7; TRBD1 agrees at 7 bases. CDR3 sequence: CASSEGNPGQIPRF. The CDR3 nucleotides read TGTGCCAGCAGTGAAGGAAACCCGGGACAGATTCCCCGATTC.